The present T cell receptor beta chain was sequenced within a study of cytomegalovirus exposure and HLA in healthy donors. The PCR made use of 60 Vbeta and 13 Jbeta primers. Repertoires were generated with immunoSEQ multiplex PCR, while TCRdb's copy carries only in-frame clones and drops some. Among around 75,000 clones listed, about four fifths were seen once. This CDR3 is 17 amino acids long. Germline CDR1 is SGHVS and CDR2 is FQNEAQ. The chain combines TRBV7-8 with TRBJ2-5; 7 bases align to TRBD1. The J call could be wrong; TRBJ2-7 is a better fit for the DNA end. The receptor was isolated from a man aged 35-49 years in good health and CMV-seronegative. The sequencing input was PBMCs. The CDR3 DNA is TGTGCCAGCACCCTAGAAGTGGGGGCAGGGGGAAAATACGAGCAGTACTTC. This sequence encodes CASTLEVGAGGKYEQYF.